This T cell receptor (beta chain) was sequenced for a study of cytomegalovirus exposure and HLA in healthy donors. Study-wide results and limits: Sequence variants that were highly shared formed a cluster that was likely a sequencing artifact.

The primer mix had 60 Vbeta and 13 Jbeta primers. Authors' processing steps: Later, tens of millions of unique TCR beta chains were counted in an analysis, and roughly 11 million of them were shared. The assay was immunoSEQ multiplex PCR, and TCRdb's table has in-frame clones only and misses some. V, J and clone size derive from that table, while D and trimming were established from the DNA sequence. Of fewer than 250,000 clones in the sample, about 80% were seen once. Germline CDR1 and CDR2: MDHEN and SYDVKM. The CDR3 spans 13 residues. Trimming took off 4 bases at V and 8 bases at J, with 14 bases between the two ends. This clone was seen more than once but under ten times. The antigen remains unidentified.

Sample: PBMCs. This receptor was taken from a male donor in good health and CMV-seronegative. V and J are TRBV28 and TRBJ1-2; D is perhaps TRBD1 (6 bases). CDR3 DNA sequence: TGTGCCAGCAGTTCCGGGGGGGCAAAGGGCTACACCTTC. Translating it yields CASSSGGAKGYTF.